This TCR beta chain was recovered during a study of T-cell reconstitution after alpha-beta-depleted transplantation in children. As concerns this clonotype: Its antigen is unknown.

Library preparation (for TCRbeta) was performed with unique molecular identifiers. TCRdb re-analysed the PCR reads in MiXCR, keeping a single row per CDR3 protein. The sample includes fewer than 750,000 distinct CDR3 sequences, roughly 24% of them seen just once. Whole-study findings and limits: Expanded clones from the graft, numbering several hundred, reportedly supplied alpha-beta T cells about two months after transplant. Hyperexpanded clones declined; after one year, newly produced T cells mostly supplied diversity. In some patients, recipient T cells and intrathymic progenitors surviving conditioning explained high day-60 diversity.

This CDR3 is 15 amino acids long. The germline V gene encodes CDR1 SGHTA and CDR2 FQGTGA. The V and J ends lost 3 bases and 3 bases, in that order; junction bases with no gene match: 5. The sequences come from PBMCs, mostly from graft donor cells, collected 360 days after TCRalphabeta/CD19-depleted stem cell transplant. This receptor was obtained from a boy under three years old who had a stem cell transplant for acute myeloid leukemia, so the T cells may come from the graft donor. The genes are TRBV7-3 and TRBJ2-1; TRBD2 matches at 7 bases. The CDR3 nucleotides are TGTGCCAGCAGCTTCATTCGGACTAGCTACAATGAGCAGTTCTTC. It yields the protein CASSFIRTSYNEQFF. Based on the CDR3 plus reference TRBV7-3 and TRBJ2-1, the full variable domain is GAGVSQTPSNKVTEKGKYVELRCDPISGHTALYWYRQSLGQGPEFLIYFQGTGAADDSGLPNDRFFAVRPEGSVSTLKIQRTERGDSAVYLCASSFIRTSYNEQFFGPGTRLTVL.